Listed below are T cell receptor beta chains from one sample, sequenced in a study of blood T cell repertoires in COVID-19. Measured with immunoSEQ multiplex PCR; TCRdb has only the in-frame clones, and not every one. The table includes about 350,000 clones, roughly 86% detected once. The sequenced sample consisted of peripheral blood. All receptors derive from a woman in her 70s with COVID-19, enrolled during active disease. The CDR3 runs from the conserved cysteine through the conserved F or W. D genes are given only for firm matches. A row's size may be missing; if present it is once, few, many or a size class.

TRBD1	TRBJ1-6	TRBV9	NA	CASSAEAGQVVSPLHF	TGTGCCAGCAGCGCTGAGGCGGGACAGGTAGTTTCACCCCTCCACTTT
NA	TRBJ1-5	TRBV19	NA	CASSRVDTLGNQPQHF	TGTGCCAGTAGTAGGGTGGACACTCTCGGGAATCAGCCCCAGCATTTT
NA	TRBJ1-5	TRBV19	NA	CASSSPRGGGQPQHF	TGTGCCAGTAGTAGCCCCCGGGGGGGCGGTCAGCCCCAGCATTTT
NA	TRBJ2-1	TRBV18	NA	CASSPTQGSYNEQFF	TGTGCCAGCTCACCAACACAGGGTTCCTACAATGAGCAGTTCTTC
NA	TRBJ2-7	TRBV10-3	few	CAIGYGVYEQYF	TGTGCCATCGGTTACGGGGTATACGAGCAGTACTTC
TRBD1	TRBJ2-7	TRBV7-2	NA	CASSSSGTGVYEQYF	TGTGCCAGCAGCTCGTCCGGGACAGGGGTTTACGAGCAGTACTTC
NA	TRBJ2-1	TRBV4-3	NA	CASSQERGGGSEQFF	TGCGCCAGCAGCCAAGAAAGGGGGGGAGGATCTGAGCAGTTCTTC
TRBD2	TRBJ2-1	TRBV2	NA	CASGGSGVLRGEQFF	TGTGCCAGCGGAGGTAGCGGGGTACTCCGAGGCGAGCAGTTCTTC
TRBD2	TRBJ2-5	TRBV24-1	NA	CATSGAGEETQYF	TGTGCCACCAGTGGGGCGGGGGAAGAGACCCAGTACTTC
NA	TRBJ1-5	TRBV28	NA	CASSYERDQPQHF	TGTGCCAGCAGTTACGAGCGGGATCAGCCCCAGCATTTT
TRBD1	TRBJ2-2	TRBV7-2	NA	CASSLLFRGQITGELFF	TGTGCCAGCAGCTTACTCTTTAGGGGGCAGATAACCGGGGAGCTGTTTTTT
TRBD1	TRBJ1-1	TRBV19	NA	CASSTKDRGGSEAFF	TGTGCCAGTAGTACCAAGGACAGGGGTGGATCTGAAGCTTTCTTT
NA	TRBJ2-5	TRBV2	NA	CASSEAGGRKTQYF	TGTGCCAGCAGTGAAGCGGGGGGGCGGAAGACCCAGTACTTC
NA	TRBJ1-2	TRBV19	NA	CASSTTGLGYGYTF	TGTGCCAGTAGTACAACAGGGTTGGGCTATGGCTACACCTTC
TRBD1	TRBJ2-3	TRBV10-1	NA	CASSDFWDRSPDTQYF	TGCGCCAGCAGTGATTTCTGGGACAGGAGTCCAGATACGCAGTATTTT
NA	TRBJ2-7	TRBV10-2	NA	CASSDLGAGYEQYF	TGCGCCAGCAGTGATTTGGGGGCAGGGTACGAGCAGTACTTC
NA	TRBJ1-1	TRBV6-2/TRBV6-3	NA	CASSFNSNTEAFF	TGTGCCAGCAGTTTCAATTCGAACACTGAAGCTTTCTTT
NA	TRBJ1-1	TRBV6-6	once	CASSSRDSMNTEAFF	TGTGCCAGCAGTTCCCGAGACAGCATGAACACTGAAGCTTTCTTT
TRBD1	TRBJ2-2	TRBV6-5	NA	CASSSRTGNTGELFF	TGTGCCAGCAGTTCCAGGACAGGGAACACCGGGGAGCTGTTTTTT
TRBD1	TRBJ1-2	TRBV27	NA	CASSLTGTWGYTF	TGTGCCAGCAGTCTGACAGGGACTTGGGGCTACACCTTC
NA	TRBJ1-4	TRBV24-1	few	CATSPRRGGNEKLFF	TGTGCCACCAGTCCACGAAGGGGAGGAAACGAAAAACTGTTTTTT
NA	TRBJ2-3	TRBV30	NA	CAWSYSRDTQYF	TGTGCCTGGAGTTATTCCCGAGATACGCAGTATTTT
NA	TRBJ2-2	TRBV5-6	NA	CASSLGGPGELFF	TGTGCCAGCAGCTTGGGGGGCCCCGGGGAGCTGTTTTTT
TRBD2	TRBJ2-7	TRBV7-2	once	CASSTTSGGISYEQYF	TGTGCCAGCAGCACAACTAGCGGGGGGATCTCCTACGAGCAGTACTTC